Below are 30 T cell receptor beta chains sequenced from a single sample in a study of PD-1 blockade in classical Hodgkin lymphoma. This table comes from immunoSEQ multiplex PCR, and its TCRdb copy is limited to in-frame clones, with some not included. The top ten hold 16% of the sample, which has more than 30,000 clones, over 60% seen once. Every single patient, without exception, relapsed after autologous stem cell transplantation, and brentuximab vedotin exposure varied. The sequenced sample was peripheral blood mononuclear cells (PBMCs), obtained before the second cycle of nivolumab. The receptors shown here come from a human donor with classical Hodgkin lymphoma.

The chain recombines TRBV29-1 with TRBJ1-2; D gene ambiguous. Trimming removed 4 bases from V and 0 bases from J, with 9 bases in between. This CDR3 is 13 amino acids long. Germline assignment: CDR1 SQVTM and CDR2 ANQGSEA. The CDR3 protein is CSVGRTSNYGYTF. For the CDR3, the DNA is TGCAGCGTTGGACGGACCTCTAACTATGGCTACACCTTC.

This clone occurred a few times. The chain combines TRBV27 with TRBJ1-2; 12 bases line up with TRBD1. Germline V gene data show CDR1 as MNHEY and CDR2 as SMNVEV (reference sequence). V lost 0 bases and J lost 4; bases outside the gene matches: 3. CDR3 length: 16 amino acids. Here the CDR3 reads CASSLSGTGGAYGYTF. The CDR3 DNA reads TGTGCCAGCAGTTTATCGGGGACAGGGGGCGCCTATGGCTACACCTTC.

The CDR3 loop reads CASSQVNRGDGYTF. The CDR3 nucleotides read TGCGCCAGCAGCCAAGTTAACAGGGGAGATGGCTACACCTTC. This chain connects TRBV4-3 to TRBJ1-2; 7 positions agree with TRBD1. V shed 1 base, J shed 6 bases, and the junction held 5 bases outside the gene matches. CDR1 and CDR2 (germline): LGHNA, YSLEER. The CDR3 is 14 residues long.

J is TRBJ2-5 and V is TRBV5-1; the match to TRBD2 covers 12 bases. This CDR3 has 15 amino acids. V shed 7 bases and J 5 bases; nucleotides not matched to a gene: 9. Germline loops: CDR1 SGHRS, CDR2 YFSETQ. CDR3 sequence: CASASGGAGGETQYF. The DNA of the CDR3 is TGCGCCAGCGCTAGCGGGGGGGCTGGCGGCGAGACCCAGTACTTC.

This clone was seen just once. The gene calls are TRBV4-2 and TRBJ1-1; D gene unclear. Germline CDR1 reads LGHNA; CDR2 reads YNFKEQ. This CDR3 is 13 amino acids long. The ends were cut back, 0 bases at V and 11 bases at J, with 13 bases in the middle. Here the CDR3 DNA reads TGTGCCAGCAGCCAAGATCAGGAGGGTGGGGCTTTCTTT. This gives the protein CASSQDQEGGAFF.

This clone is medium-sized. The gene calls are TRBV12-5 and TRBJ1-5; D remains ambiguous. The germline CDR1 and CDR2 sequences are LGHNT and FRNRAP. There are 12 residues in the CDR3. The V end lost 1 base, the J end lost 3 bases, and 1 base lay between the germline ends. In DNA, the CDR3 is TGTGCTAGTGGTTTGGCCAATCAGCCCCAGCATTTT. Protein: CASGLANQPQHF.

V usage is TRBV4-2 and J usage is TRBJ2-3; the match to TRBD2 covers 8 bases. Germline values: CDR1 LGHNA, CDR2 YNFKEQ. Trimming at V came to 3 bases and at J to 9 bases, leaving 8 bases not matched to a gene. This CDR3 is 14 amino acids long. CDR3 bases: TGTGCCAGCAGCCAGGGGACTAGTCGGGACACGCAGTATTTT. Translated: CASSQGTSRDTQYF.

The DNA for the CDR3 is TGCGCCAGCAGCCCGGTGGAGGCCACAGATACGCAGTATTTT. Protein: CASSPVEATDTQYF. The V and J genes are TRBV5-1 and TRBJ2-3; possibly TRBD2 for D (5 bases). The CDR3 has 14 amino acids. In germline, CDR1 is SGHRS, CDR2 YFSETQ. Trimming left V 4 bases short and J 2 bases short, with 11 bases between.

The V gene is TRBV5-4, the J gene TRBJ2-5; TRBD1 aligns across 8 bases. The J segment lost 4 bases and the V segment lost 4 bases, leaving 12 bases of the junction unmatched. The V gene's germline CDR1 is SGHNT and CDR2 YYREEE (reference sequence). This CDR3 contains 16 residues. CDR3 in amino acids: CASSRAGGAQRETQYF. In nucleotides, the CDR3 is TGTGCCAGCAGCCGGGCAGGGGGCGCCCAACGAGAGACCCAGTACTTC.

The genes are TRBV29-1 and TRBJ2-3, with 7 bases aligning to TRBD2. With 7 bases clipped from V and 7 bases from J, the junction kept 11 bases outside the gene matches. The germline CDR1 and CDR2 sequences are SQVTM and ANQGSEA. CDR3 size: 13 residues. The CDR3 region is CSAAGTTTHTQYF. The CDR3 DNA reads TGCAGCGCTGCAGGGACTACAACACATACGCAGTATTTT.

The table lists this clone with a count of one. Just one base apart from a much larger clone, this may be a read error. The sample carries other DNA sequences with the same CDR3. The rearrangement joins TRBV9 to TRBJ1-6; D gene ambiguous. Germline lookup yields CDR1 SGDLS and CDR2 YYNGEE. There are 14 residues in the CDR3. The CDR3 nucleotides are TGTGCCAGCAGCGAGAACACCTATAATTCGCCCCTCCACTTT. Residues: CASSENTYNSPLHF. Looking up the rest from reference TRBV9 and TRBJ1-6 gives the full variable domain: DSGVTQTPKHLITATGQRVTLRCSPRSGDLSVYWYQQSLDQGLQFLIQYYNGEERAKGNILERFSAQQFPDLHSELNLSSLELGDSALYFCASSENTYNSPLHFGNGTRLTVT.

The V gene is TRBV19, the J gene TRBJ2-1; 9 bases fit TRBD2. The CDR3 contains 16 residues. Germline CDR1 reads LNHDA; CDR2 reads SQIVND (reference sequence). V was clipped by 5 bases and J by 1 base; unmatched bases: 6. CDR3 coding DNA: TGTGCCAGTAGTCCTAGGACTAGCGAGTCCTACAATGAGCAGTTCTTC. Translating it yields CASSPRTSESYNEQFF. Full variable domain (rest looked up from reference TRBV19 and TRBJ2-1): DGGITQSPKYLFRKEGQNVTLSCEQNLNHDAMYWYRQDPGQGLRLIYYSQIVNDFQKGDIAEGYSVSREKKESFPLTVTSAQKNPTAFYLCASSPRTSESYNEQFFGPGTRLTVL.

In its sample, this clone was seen a few times. The V gene is TRBV6-1, the J gene TRBJ1-1, with no clear D. The CDR3 has 10 residues. The ends were cut back, 2 bases at V and 8 bases at J, with 3 bases in the middle. Germline V gene sequence: CDR1 MNHNS, CDR2 SASEGT. The CDR3 reads CASSELEAFF. DNA for the CDR3: TGTGCCAGCAGTGAATTGGAAGCTTTCTTT.

There are a few counts of this clone. The chain uses TRBV6-5 and TRBJ1-1; TRBD1 matches 7 bases. V gave up 4 bases and J gave up 4 bases; unmatched junction bases: 6. CDR1 MNHEY and CDR2 SVGAGI come from the germline V gene. CDR3 size: 14 residues. This CDR3 is CASSSGTELTEAFF. CDR3 bases: TGTGCCAGCAGTTCCGGGACAGAACTCACTGAAGCTTTCTTT.

This clone showed up just once. The J gene is TRBJ2-1, the V gene TRBV19; no reliable D call. The CDR3 is made up of 15 amino acids. V was shortened by 5 bases and J by 5 bases, with 16 bases between the two germline ends. Germline values: CDR1 LNHDA, CDR2 SQIVND (reference sequence). The CDR3 coding sequence is TGTGCCAGTAGTCCCCGATCCAGACTGGACAATGAGCAGTTCTTC. It translates to CASSPRSRLDNEQFF.

This clone was seen more than once but under ten times. The rearrangement joins TRBV6-6 to TRBJ1-1, with D unresolved. With 8 bases removed from V and 8 bases from J, the gap between germline ends came to 9 bases. The CDR3 length is 10 residues. Germline lookup yields CDR1 MNHNY and CDR2 SVGAGI (reference sequence). For the CDR3, the DNA is TGTGCCAGCGGACCTTTCGAAGCTTTCTTT. It translates to CASGPFEAFF.

The chain couples TRBV7-9 to TRBJ2-1, with TRBD1 matching over 7 bases. Losses at the gene ends were 7 bases for V and 5 bases for J; bases not matched to a gene: 17. This CDR3 has 17 residues. CDR1 and CDR2 (germline): SEHNR, FQNEAQ (reference sequence). The CDR3 DNA sequence: TGTGCCAGCACCAACCGGTATAGGGACAGCCCCAACAATGAGCAGTTCTTC. Its protein is CASTNRYRDSPNNEQFF.

The chain carries TRBV7-9 and TRBJ2-7; D is tentatively TRBD1 or TRBD2 (6 bases each). Germline CDR1 and CDR2: SEHNR and FQNEAQ (reference sequence). V gave up 0 bases and J gave up 2 bases, with 8 bases separating them. CDR3 length equals 14 residues. The chain's CDR3 is CASSLAGGTYEQYF. In DNA, the CDR3 is TGTGCCAGCAGCTTAGCAGGGGGGACCTACGAGCAGTACTTC.

The chain is built from TRBV4-3 and TRBJ1-3; D gene unclear. Germline CDR1 is LGHNA and CDR2 is YSLEER. This CDR3 comprises 15 residues. Trimming removed 0 bases from V and 3 bases from J, with 9 bases in between. The chain's CDR3 is CASSQDGGYGNTIYF. In DNA, the CDR3 is TGCGCCAGCAGCCAAGACGGAGGGTATGGAAACACCATATATTTT.

The chain couples TRBV9 to TRBJ2-7, with 8 positions matching TRBD2. The length of the CDR3 is 13 residues. V was clipped by 3 bases and J by 5 bases; unmatched bases: 4. Per germline, CDR1 SGDLS and CDR2 YYNGEE. CDR3 sequence reads: CASSGASGHEQYF. The DNA of the CDR3 is TGTGCCAGCAGCGGGGCTAGCGGGCACGAGCAGTACTTC.

The chain joins TRBV19 to TRBJ2-1, with D perhaps TRBD2 (7 bases). The CDR3 length is 15 residues. Germline V gene lookup returns CDR1 LNHDA and CDR2 SQIVND (reference sequence). Trimming pared 5 bases from V and 3 bases from J, leaving 14 bases between. CDR3 nucleotide sequence: TGTGCCAGTAGTGGGGAGGGGGGTAACTACAATGAGCAGTTCTTC. The encoded protein is CASSGEGGNYNEQFF. The full variable domain, with the rest looked up from reference TRBV19 and TRBJ2-1, is DGGITQSPKYLFRKEGQNVTLSCEQNLNHDAMYWYRQDPGQGLRLIYYSQIVNDFQKGDIAEGYSVSREKKESFPLTVTSAQKNPTAFYLCASSGEGGNYNEQFFGPGTRLTVL.

The chain has TRBV19 and TRBJ2-3; D ambiguous. Trimming cost V 3 bases and J 8 bases, with 15 bases left between them. Germline loops: CDR1 LNHDA, CDR2 SQIVND (reference sequence). The CDR3 totals 14 residues. The CDR3 loop is CASSISGEGATQYF. The CDR3 DNA follows: TGTGCCAGTAGTATTTCTGGGGAAGGCGCTACGCAGTATTTT.

Relative to its sample, this clone is medium-sized (0.01 to 0.1%). The rearrangement links TRBV14 to TRBJ2-7; D ambiguous. The germline V and J ends were trimmed by 2 bases and 2 bases, with 4 bases remaining between them. This CDR3 is built from 12 residues. Per the germline V gene, CDR1 is SGHDN and CDR2 is FVKESK. Written as DNA, the CDR3 is TGTGCCAGCAGCCAATCAGCCTACGAGCAGTACTTC. Translated, it gives CASSQSAYEQYF.

This chain links TRBV6-5 with TRBJ2-7; possible D gene TRBD1, 6 bases. The germline V gene encodes CDR1 MNHEY and CDR2 SVGAGI. The CDR3 sequence is 14 residues long. V dropped 5 bases and J dropped 2 bases, with 13 bases sitting between them. CDR3 bases: TGTGCCAGCAGTGCCCCGGACAGCGCCTACGAGCAGTACTTC. This encodes CASSAPDSAYEQYF.

A few counts support this clone. The chain links TRBV9 to TRBJ2-7, with 11 bases fitting TRBD1. The germline V gene encodes CDR1 SGDLS and CDR2 YYNGEE. The CDR3 runs 15 residues. V shed 3 bases, J shed 4 bases, and the junction held 6 bases outside the gene matches. CDR3 DNA: TGTGCCAGCAGCGAGGGGACAGGGGGTATGTACGAGCAGTACTTC. As protein: CASSEGTGGMYEQYF.

In nucleotides, the CDR3 is TGTGCCAGCTCACCACTACAGCGGGGGGGTGGAGAGCAGTACTTC. It translates to CASSPLQRGGGEQYF. This chain connects TRBV18 to TRBJ2-7; TRBD2 agrees at 10 bases. This CDR3 comprises 15 residues. Germline V lookup: CDR1 KGHSH, CDR2 LQKENI. The ends lost 1 base at V and 7 bases at J; junction bases unmatched: 7.

V and J are TRBV4-3 and TRBJ2-1, with D maybe TRBD1 (8 bases). The CDR3 extends over 15 amino acids. V lost 4 bases, J lost 2 bases, and 12 bases lay in between. Germline V gives CDR1 LGHNA, CDR2 YSLEER. The CDR3 is CASSPQGGAYNEQFF. The CDR3 coding sequence is TGCGCCAGCAGCCCACAGGGGGGGGCCTACAATGAGCAGTTCTTC.

This clone was observed once. The chain uses TRBV5-8 and TRBJ2-5; 7 nucleotides line up with TRBD1. CDR1 and CDR2 from the germline V gene are SGHTS and YDEGEE. CDR3 size: 16 residues. V lost 4 bases to trimming and J lost 5 bases; unmatched junction nucleotides: 14. The CDR3 coding sequence is TGTGCCAGCAGCCGGGGACAGTTGTCGACACTGGAGACCCAGTACTTC. The encoded protein is CASSRGQLSTLETQYF.

Turning to this clone: The same CDR3 can be traced to other DNA sequences in this sample. V is TRBV7-2 and J is TRBJ1-1; no clear D gene. The V end lost 2 bases, the J end lost 5 bases, and 3 bases lay between the germline ends. This CDR3 contains 11 residues. Germline V gene lookup returns CDR1 SGHTA and CDR2 FQGNSA. CDR3 DNA: TGTGCCAGCAGCTTATCGACTGAAGCTTTCTTT. Encoded protein: CASSLSTEAFF.

This clone is classed as large. This sequence joins TRBV10-1 and TRBJ2-5, with a tentative D call TRBD2 (7 bases). The CDR3 contains 14 residues. Trimming removed 3 bases from V and 9 bases from J, with 17 bases in between. Per germline, CDR1 WNHNN and CDR2 SYGVQD (reference sequence). The CDR3 loop reads CASSDQRLAGAQYF. The CDR3 DNA reads TGCGCCAGCAGTGACCAGCGACTAGCAGGGGCCCAGTACTTC.